This TCR beta chain originates from a study of blood T cells in healthy people across ages. Study-level information: Every two T cells gave about one barcoded beta molecule via template switching. Study-wide findings and caveats: Measured against age, TCR beta diversity per million T cells decreased in a roughly linear manner. Unsorted PBMCs blocked a conclusive comparison of naive and antigen-experienced cells.

CDR1 and CDR2 from the germline V gene are MNHNS and SASEGT. The CDR3 is made up of 12 amino acids. The germline V and J ends were trimmed by 6 bases and 2 bases, with 7 bases remaining between them. With a J-beta primer mix and a sample-barcoded 5' primer, a second PCR ran about 6 to 11 cycles. Every molecule of cDNA carried a tag from a template-switch adaptor with 12 random nucleotides. TCRdb analysed the 5' RACE reads with MiXCR anew, one entry per CDR3 protein. The repertoire has 750,000 to 950,000 distinct CDR3 sequences, about 55% of them found once; the top ten carry roughly 37%. As for this clonotype: Its antigen is not identified.

The specimen was blood. The rearrangement links TRBV6-1 to TRBJ1-2, with unresolved D. This sequence originates from a man at least 80 years old in good health. Written as DNA, the CDR3 is TGTGCCAGCAGGTTAACGAACTATGGCTACACCTTC. Its translation: CASRLTNYGYTF.